This is a list of T cell receptor beta chains from one sample in a study of cytomegalovirus exposure and HLA in healthy donors. TCRdb's copy holds only in-frame clones and misses some; the assay was immunoSEQ multiplex PCR. Of about 88,000 clones in the sample, about 67% are singletons; the top ten hold 16%. Sequencing was performed on PBMCs. The source of these receptors is a young woman in good health and CMV-seropositive. Both conserved end residues are part of each CDR3. Each record gives: clone size, J gene, V gene, D gene, CDR3 protein, CDR3 DNA. A D gene is named only where the DNA matches it firmly. A row's size may be missing; if present it is once, few, many or a size class.

clone_size: few; j_call: TRBJ2-1; v_call: TRBV5-8; d_call: .; cdr3_aa: CASSPLPYNEQFF; cdr3_nt: TGTGCCAGCAGCCCCCTCCCCTACAATGAGCAGTTCTTC
clone_size: .; j_call: TRBJ2-1; v_call: TRBV19; d_call: TRBD2; cdr3_aa: CASSSLAGGPGNEQFF; cdr3_nt: TGTGCCAGTAGTAGTCTAGCGGGAGGGCCGGGGAATGAGCAGTTCTTC
clone_size: few; j_call: TRBJ2-5; v_call: TRBV29-1; d_call: TRBD1; cdr3_aa: CSVEAGTGRGETQYF; cdr3_nt: TGCAGCGTTGAAGCGGGGACAGGGAGAGGGGAGACCCAGTACTTC
clone_size: .; j_call: TRBJ2-5; v_call: TRBV9; d_call: TRBD2; cdr3_aa: CASSVGPREVGETQYF; cdr3_nt: TGTGCCAGCAGCGTAGGTCCGCGGGAGGTCGGAGAGACCCAGTACTTC
clone_size: .; j_call: TRBJ1-1; v_call: TRBV7-2; d_call: .; cdr3_aa: CASSPSGSTEAFF; cdr3_nt: TGTGCCAGCAGCCCCTCCGGGAGCACTGAAGCTTTCTTT
clone_size: .; j_call: TRBJ2-1; v_call: TRBV5-4; d_call: TRBD2; cdr3_aa: CASSSRGVGYNEQFF; cdr3_nt: TGTGCCAGCAGCTCTCGGGGGGTAGGATACAATGAGCAGTTCTTC
clone_size: .; j_call: TRBJ2-5; v_call: TRBV20-1; d_call: TRBD2; cdr3_aa: CSLGGETQYF; cdr3_nt: TGCAGCCTCGGGGGGGAGACCCAGTACTTC
clone_size: .; j_call: TRBJ1-5; v_call: TRBV30; d_call: .; cdr3_aa: CAWTRGNSNQPQHF; cdr3_nt: TGTGCCTGGACTAGAGGGAATAGCAATCAGCCCCAGCATTTT
clone_size: .; j_call: TRBJ2-5; v_call: TRBV10-3; d_call: .; cdr3_aa: CAISEAGGETQYF; cdr3_nt: TGTGCCATCAGTGAAGCGGGCGGGGAGACCCAGTACTTC
clone_size: .; j_call: TRBJ1-6; v_call: TRBV6-5; d_call: .; cdr3_aa: CASSYRTEFTLHF; cdr3_nt: TGTGCCAGCAGTTACCGGACAGAATTCACCCTCCACTTT
clone_size: few; j_call: TRBJ2-3; v_call: TRBV4-3; d_call: .; cdr3_aa: CASSSGRWEKDTQYF; cdr3_nt: TGCGCCAGCAGCTCCGGACGGTGGGAGAAAGATACGCAGTATTTT
clone_size: .; j_call: TRBJ2-1; v_call: TRBV27; d_call: TRBD2; cdr3_aa: CASRPLLAGEGNEQFF; cdr3_nt: TGTGCCAGCAGGCCCTTACTAGCGGGAGAAGGCAATGAGCAGTTCTTC
clone_size: .; j_call: TRBJ2-7; v_call: TRBV6-5; d_call: .; cdr3_aa: CASSYGPAGYEQYF; cdr3_nt: TGTGCCAGCAGTTACGGTCCGGCGGGCTACGAGCAGTACTTC
clone_size: many; j_call: TRBJ1-1; v_call: TRBV21-1; d_call: .; cdr3_aa: CASSGQGAFF; cdr3_nt: TGTGCCAGCAGCGGACAGGGAGCTTTCTTT
clone_size: .; j_call: TRBJ2-7; v_call: TRBV29-1; d_call: TRBD2; cdr3_aa: CSSTSGSTEQYF; cdr3_nt: TGCAGCTCGACTAGCGGGAGTACCGAGCAGTACTTC
clone_size: .; j_call: TRBJ2-5; v_call: TRBV2; d_call: TRBD1; cdr3_aa: CASKLTGGTETQYF; cdr3_nt: TGTGCCAGCAAACTGACAGGGGGCACAGAGACCCAGTACTTC
clone_size: few; j_call: TRBJ1-1; v_call: TRBV4-1; d_call: .; cdr3_aa: CASSQPRQEYTEAFF; cdr3_nt: TGCGCCAGCAGCCAACCACGACAGGAATACACTGAAGCTTTCTTT
clone_size: .; j_call: TRBJ1-2; v_call: TRBV7-2; d_call: .; cdr3_aa: CASSLASGSEGYTF; cdr3_nt: TGTGCCAGCAGCTTAGCATCCGGGTCGGAAGGCTACACCTTC
clone_size: few; j_call: TRBJ1-2; v_call: TRBV5-4; d_call: TRBD1; cdr3_aa: CASSLAGTAYGYTF; cdr3_nt: TGTGCCAGCAGCTTGGCCGGGACAGCCTATGGCTACACCTTC
clone_size: .; j_call: TRBJ1-1; v_call: TRBV27; d_call: .; cdr3_aa: CASSPGQNTEAFF; cdr3_nt: TGTGCCAGCAGTCCCGGACAGAACACTGAAGCTTTCTTT
clone_size: .; j_call: TRBJ1-3; v_call: TRBV5-1; d_call: .; cdr3_aa: CASSLDAGPPGDTIYF; cdr3_nt: TGCGCCAGCAGCTTGGATGCAGGGCCTCCCGGAGACACCATATATTTT
clone_size: .; j_call: TRBJ1-4; v_call: TRBV7-9; d_call: .; cdr3_aa: CASSLDLQGWNEKLFF; cdr3_nt: TGTGCCAGCAGCTTAGACCTACAGGGATGGAATGAAAAACTGTTTTTT
clone_size: .; j_call: TRBJ2-2; v_call: TRBV7-2; d_call: TRBD2; cdr3_aa: CASSLGASGNTGELFF; cdr3_nt: TGTGCCAGCAGCTTAGGGGCTAGCGGAAACACCGGGGAGCTGTTTTTT
clone_size: few; j_call: TRBJ1-4; v_call: TRBV7-8; d_call: .; cdr3_aa: CASSPFGNRGEKLFF; cdr3_nt: TGTGCCAGCAGCCCCTTCGGGAACAGAGGTGAAAAACTGTTTTTT
clone_size: once; j_call: TRBJ2-1; v_call: TRBV13; d_call: TRBD1; cdr3_aa: CASKARDRHNEQFF; cdr3_nt: TGTGCCAGCAAAGCCCGGGACAGACACAATGAGCAGTTCTTC
clone_size: few; j_call: TRBJ1-3; v_call: TRBV13; d_call: .; cdr3_aa: CASSLWQTSGNTIYF; cdr3_nt: TGTGCCAGCAGCTTATGGCAAACCTCTGGAAACACCATATATTTT
clone_size: .; j_call: TRBJ2-3; v_call: TRBV6-1; d_call: TRBD2; cdr3_aa: CASSAELAGGADTQYF; cdr3_nt: TGTGCCAGCAGTGCGGAACTAGCGGGGGGGGCAGATACGCAGTATTTT
clone_size: .; j_call: TRBJ2-1; v_call: TRBV9; d_call: TRBD2; cdr3_aa: CASSPFPGGTNNEQFF; cdr3_nt: TGTGCCAGCAGCCCATTCCCGGGAGGGACCAACAATGAGCAGTTCTTC
clone_size: .; j_call: TRBJ1-1; v_call: TRBV27; d_call: TRBD1; cdr3_aa: CASRTGANTEAFF; cdr3_nt: TGTGCCAGCAGAACAGGGGCGAACACTGAAGCTTTCTTT
clone_size: .; j_call: TRBJ2-3; v_call: TRBV5-1; d_call: TRBD1; cdr3_aa: CASSPGGDTQYF; cdr3_nt: TGCGCCAGCAGCCCAGGGGGAGATACGCAGTATTTT
clone_size: few; j_call: TRBJ2-1; v_call: TRBV7-9; d_call: .; cdr3_aa: CASSPDSDEQFF; cdr3_nt: TGTGCCAGCTCCCCGGACTCGGATGAGCAGTTCTTC
clone_size: .; j_call: TRBJ2-1; v_call: TRBV10-3; d_call: .; cdr3_aa: CAISETSSYNEQFF; cdr3_nt: TGTGCCATCAGTGAGACGAGCTCCTACAATGAGCAGTTCTTC
clone_size: few; j_call: TRBJ1-3; v_call: TRBV5-1; d_call: .; cdr3_aa: CASSLAPGAGNTIYF; cdr3_nt: TGCGCCAGCAGCTTGGCGCCAGGGGCTGGAAACACCATATATTTT
clone_size: .; j_call: TRBJ2-7; v_call: TRBV7-6; d_call: TRBD2; cdr3_aa: CASSSGLAGSREQYF; cdr3_nt: TGTGCCAGCAGCTCGGGACTAGCGGGATCGCGGGAGCAGTACTTC
clone_size: .; j_call: TRBJ1-6; v_call: TRBV27; d_call: .; cdr3_aa: CASSLQGSNSPLHF; cdr3_nt: TGTGCCAGCAGTCTACAGGGTAGCAATTCACCCCTCCACTTT
clone_size: few; j_call: TRBJ2-3; v_call: TRBV4-1; d_call: TRBD2; cdr3_aa: CASSARGTSGRTDTQYF; cdr3_nt: TGCGCCAGCAGCGCCCGGGGAACTAGCGGGCGGACAGATACGCAGTATTTT
clone_size: few; j_call: TRBJ2-7; v_call: TRBV5-1; d_call: TRBD2; cdr3_aa: CASSPGGLLPYEQYF; cdr3_nt: TGCGCCAGCAGCCCGGGGGGACTCCTTCCCTACGAGCAGTACTTC
clone_size: .; j_call: TRBJ1-1; v_call: TRBV6-5; d_call: TRBD1; cdr3_aa: CASTQPGQGLGEAFF; cdr3_nt: TGTGCCAGCACCCAACCGGGACAGGGGTTGGGTGAAGCTTTCTTT
clone_size: few; j_call: TRBJ2-7; v_call: TRBV5-4; d_call: .; cdr3_aa: CASSQETPGVEQYF; cdr3_nt: TGTGCCAGCAGCCAAGAAACCCCGGGGGTGGAGCAGTACTTC
clone_size: .; j_call: TRBJ2-3; v_call: TRBV9; d_call: .; cdr3_aa: CASSVKSSLSTDTQYF; cdr3_nt: TGTGCCAGCAGCGTGAAGAGCTCCCTTAGCACAGATACGCAGTATTTT
clone_size: .; j_call: TRBJ2-6; v_call: TRBV6-5; d_call: .; cdr3_aa: CASRTPGANVLTF; cdr3_nt: TGTGCCAGCAGGACTCCTGGGGCCAACGTCCTGACTTTC
clone_size: .; j_call: TRBJ1-2; v_call: TRBV5-6; d_call: .; cdr3_aa: CASGPRVGLNYGYTF; cdr3_nt: TGTGCCAGCGGGCCCAGAGTGGGGCTGAACTATGGCTACACCTTC
clone_size: .; j_call: TRBJ1-4; v_call: TRBV28; d_call: .; cdr3_aa: CASSLWQGGEKLFF; cdr3_nt: TGTGCCAGCAGTTTATGGCAGGGAGGTGAAAAACTGTTTTTT
clone_size: few; j_call: TRBJ2-7; v_call: TRBV28; d_call: .; cdr3_aa: CASSTQGPYEQYF; cdr3_nt: TGTGCCAGCAGTACCCAGGGGCCCTACGAGCAGTACTTC
clone_size: .; j_call: TRBJ2-5; v_call: TRBV13; d_call: TRBD1; cdr3_aa: CASSLVQGVIETQYF; cdr3_nt: TGTGCCAGCAGCTTAGTACAGGGGGTCATAGAGACCCAGTACTTC
clone_size: .; j_call: TRBJ1-4; v_call: TRBV5-6; d_call: TRBD1; cdr3_aa: CASSPRRGQRNEKLFF; cdr3_nt: TGTGCCAGCAGCCCTCGAAGGGGACAGCGTAATGAAAAACTGTTTTTT
clone_size: once; j_call: TRBJ2-7; v_call: TRBV12-1; d_call: .; cdr3_aa: CASSSTSGGPSYEQYF; cdr3_nt: TGTGCCAGCAGCTCTACTAGCGGGGGGCCTTCCTACGAGCAGTACTTC
clone_size: .; j_call: TRBJ2-7; v_call: TRBV7-2; d_call: .; cdr3_aa: CASSLAVPGEQYF; cdr3_nt: TGTGCCAGCAGCTTAGCGGTACCGGGCGAGCAGTACTTC
clone_size: .; j_call: TRBJ1-1; v_call: TRBV5-6; d_call: .; cdr3_aa: CASNLVAGETEAFF; cdr3_nt: TGTGCCAGCAACTTGGTTGCAGGGGAAACTGAAGCTTTCTTT
clone_size: .; j_call: TRBJ1-2; v_call: TRBV7-3; d_call: TRBD1; cdr3_aa: CAGSLIGGQNYGYTF; cdr3_nt: TGTGCCGGCAGCTTAATAGGGGGACAGAACTATGGCTACACCTTC
clone_size: once; j_call: TRBJ1-1; v_call: TRBV6-5; d_call: .; cdr3_aa: CASSYGQGYEAFF; cdr3_nt: TGTGCCAGCAGTTATGGTCAGGGGTATGAAGCTTTCTTT
clone_size: .; j_call: TRBJ2-3; v_call: TRBV11-2; d_call: .; cdr3_aa: CASSFTGSTDTQYF; cdr3_nt: TGTGCCAGCAGCTTTACAGGGAGCACAGATACGCAGTATTTT
clone_size: .; j_call: TRBJ1-6; v_call: TRBV27; d_call: .; cdr3_aa: CASSHQGIGNSPLHF; cdr3_nt: TGTGCCAGCAGTCATCAGGGGATCGGTAATTCACCCCTCCACTTT
clone_size: .; j_call: TRBJ2-2; v_call: TRBV10-3; d_call: TRBD2; cdr3_aa: CAISAASGIRGELFF; cdr3_nt: TGTGCCATCAGTGCGGCTAGCGGGATCCGCGGGGAGCTGTTTTTT